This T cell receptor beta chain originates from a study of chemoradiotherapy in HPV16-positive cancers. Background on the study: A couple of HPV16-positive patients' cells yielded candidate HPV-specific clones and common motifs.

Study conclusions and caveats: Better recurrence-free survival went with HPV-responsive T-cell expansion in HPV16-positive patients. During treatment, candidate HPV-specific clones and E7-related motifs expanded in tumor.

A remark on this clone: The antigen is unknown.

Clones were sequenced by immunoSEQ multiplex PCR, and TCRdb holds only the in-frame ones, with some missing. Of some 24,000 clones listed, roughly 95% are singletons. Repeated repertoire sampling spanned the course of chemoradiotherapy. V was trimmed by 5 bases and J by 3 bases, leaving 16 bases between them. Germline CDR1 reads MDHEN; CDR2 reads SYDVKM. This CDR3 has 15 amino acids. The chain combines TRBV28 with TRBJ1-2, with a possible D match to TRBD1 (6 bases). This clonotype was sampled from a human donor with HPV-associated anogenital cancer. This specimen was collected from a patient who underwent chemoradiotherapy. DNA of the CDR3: TGTGCCAGCAGTCCCCAGGACAGCCCCTACTATGGCTACACCTTC. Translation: CASSPQDSPYYGYTF.